One and the same sample provided the 15 T cell receptor beta chains below, sequenced in a study of regulatory T cells in long-lasting Graves disease. Time point: persistent/refractory GD, antithyroid drugs over 5 years with positive TRAb. There was RNA extracted from PBMCs, and the TCR library was made from it. Combining iRepertoire HTBI primers with Arm-PCR of CDR3 regions, the authors built TCR beta libraries. Each CDR3 protein is one row after TCRdb ran MiXCR on the multiplex PCR reads. The sample lists hundreds of thousands of distinct CDR3 sequences, less than 25% occurring once. The specimen was peripheral blood mononuclear cells (PBMCs), collected when the disease was refractory, from a patient treated with antithyroid drugs. Every receptor here comes from a female donor with Graves disease.

This clonotype was seen at least ten times. The rearrangement links TRBV20-1 to TRBJ2-7; 11 nucleotides agree with TRBD2. CDR1 is DFQATT and CDR2 is SNEGSKA in the germline V gene (reference sequence). The CDR3 consists of 14 residues. With 5 bases clipped from V and 4 bases from J, the junction kept 7 bases outside the gene matches. In DNA, the CDR3 is TGCAGTGCTCTCGATTTAGCGGGAGGGTACGAGCAGTACTTC. This translates into CSALDLAGGYEQYF.

This clonotype has at least ten counts. The chain carries TRBV19 and TRBJ1-1; D not certain. This CDR3 region has 13 residues. In germline, CDR1 is LNHDA, CDR2 SQIVND (reference sequence). Trimming removed 5 bases at V and 4 bases at J, with 11 bases between. The CDR3 is CASSRGSSTEAFF. CDR3 DNA: TGTGCCAGTAGTCGGGGAAGTAGCACTGAAGCTTTCTTT.

This clonotype has at least ten counts. This chain joins TRBV27 and TRBJ1-4, with a possible D match to TRBD1 (5 bases). CDR1 is MNHEY and CDR2 is SMNVEV in the germline V gene (reference sequence). V lost 0 bases, J lost 7 bases, and 21 bases lay in between. The CDR3 has 18 residues. DNA for the CDR3: TGTGCCAGCAGTTTATCGATCTATGGGGGACGAGGCGCTGAAAAACTGTTTTTT. This sequence encodes CASSLSIYGGRGAEKLFF.

This clonotype was counted at least ten times. The rearrangement links TRBV28 to TRBJ2-5; D might be TRBD1 or TRBD2, each matching 5 bases. This CDR3 is built from 13 residues. Trimming shortened V by 5 bases and J by 5 bases, and 12 bases separated the two germline ends. Germline V lookup: CDR1 MDHEN, CDR2 SYDVKM. CDR3 sequence: CASSTGPWETQYF. In nucleotides, the CDR3 is TGTGCCAGCAGTACGGGACCGTGGGAGACCCAGTACTTC.

The rearrangement joins TRBV6-1 to TRBJ2-7; perhaps TRBD1 as D (5 bases). The CDR3 loop spans 14 amino acids. V lost 5 bases, J lost 4 bases, and 15 bases lay in between. Germline CDR1 and CDR2: MNHNS and SASEGT. DNA of the CDR3: TGTGCCAGCAGTCAAAGGGGTAGTGAATACGAGCAGTACTTC. Translated, it gives CASSQRGSEYEQYF.

Ten or more counts support this clonotype. This chain uses TRBV3-1 with TRBJ2-2; D may correspond to TRBD1 or TRBD2 (5 bases each). The V gene's germline CDR1 is LGHDT and CDR2 YNNKEL (reference sequence). This CDR3 has 17 amino acids. V was cut by 6 bases and J by 2 bases, with 19 bases left in between. CDR3 DNA sequence: TGTGCCAGCAGGTCAATCGGGACCTCAAAAAACACCGGGGAGCTGTTTTTT. This gives the protein CASRSIGTSKNTGELFF.

J is TRBJ1-5 and V is TRBV19; 7 bases match TRBD1. The trim removed 6 bases at V and 5 bases at J, leaving 13 bases unmatched. The CDR3 is 16 amino acids. The germline V gene has CDR1 LNHDA and CDR2 SQIVND (reference sequence). This CDR3 is CASSDDAGTAHQPQHF. CDR3 in DNA: TGTGCCAGTAGCGACGACGCAGGGACAGCCCATCAGCCCCAGCATTTT.

This clonotype was seen ten or more times. The V call is TRBV19, the J call TRBJ1-2, with a possible D match to TRBD1 (6 bases). With 3 bases removed from V and 4 bases from J, the gap between germline ends came to 9 bases. This CDR3 is built from 13 residues. The germline V gene encodes CDR1 LNHDA and CDR2 SQIVND (reference sequence). This CDR3 is CASSMEGGYGYTF. The CDR3 DNA sequence: TGTGCCAGTAGTATGGAAGGGGGCTATGGCTACACCTTC.

CDR3 in DNA: TGTGCCAGCAGCTTAGGCGCGGGGCCCGGGACCCAGTACTTC. Translation: CASSLGAGPGTQYF. The chain combines TRBV11-2 with TRBJ2-5; D is possibly TRBD2 (6 bases). The CDR3 has 14 residues. V gave up 1 base and J gave up 7 bases, with 13 bases separating them. CDR1 SGHAT and CDR2 FQNNGV come from the germline V gene.

This clonotype has a count of ten or more. V is TRBV11-1 and J is TRBJ1-1; D is undetermined. V was trimmed by 5 bases and J by 5 bases, leaving 15 bases between them. Germline-derived CDR1 and CDR2 are SGHAT and FQDESV (reference sequence). There are 14 residues in the CDR3. CDR3 sequence reads: CASSLRPRGTEAFF. CDR3 bases: TGTGCCAGCAGCCTCCGACCTCGGGGAACTGAAGCTTTCTTT. Complete variable domain (other parts from reference TRBV11-1 and TRBJ1-1): EAEVAQSPRYKITEKSQAVAFWCDPISGHATLYWYRQILGQGPELLVQFQDESVVDDSQLPKDRFSAERLKGVDSTLKIQPAELGDSAMYLCASSLRPRGTEAFFGQGTRLTVV.

In regard to this clonotype: This may come from a read error, since a much larger clone is one base off. The chain recombines TRBV15 with TRBJ1-2, with D perhaps matching TRBD1 (5 bases). The CDR3 extends over 15 amino acids. CDR1 and CDR2 from the germline V gene are LNHNV and YYDKDF (reference sequence). The DNA for the CDR3 is TGTGCCACCAGCGGAGATAGGAACAGGAACTATGGCTACACCTTC. This gives the protein CATSGDRNRNYGYTF.

The sample holds many counts of this clonotype. This rearrangement joins TRBV28 to TRBJ2-3, with no clear D. The CDR3 length is 17 residues. V lost 4 bases and J lost 0, with 17 bases in between. CDR1 is MDHEN and CDR2 is SYDVKM in the germline V gene. The CDR3 region is CASSYLYDLTSTDTQYF. The CDR3 bases are TGTGCCAGCAGTTACCTATATGACCTTACTAGCACAGATACGCAGTATTTT.

This clonotype appeared a few times. The chain combines TRBV10-2 with TRBJ2-7, with 7 bases matching TRBD2. CDR3 length: 16 residues. Looked up from germline, CDR1 is WSHSY and CDR2 is SAAADI. The trim removed 0 bases at V and 3 bases at J, leaving 8 bases unmatched. The CDR3 is CASSESRASGDYEQYF. The CDR3 nucleotides are TGCGCCAGCAGTGAGTCGCGAGCTAGCGGAGACTACGAGCAGTACTTC.

This clonotype was observed at least ten times. The chain is built from TRBV6-1 and TRBJ1-1; D is ambiguous. This CDR3 is built from 12 residues. Germline loops: CDR1 MNHNS, CDR2 SASEGT. Trimming cost V 2 bases and J 4 bases, with 5 bases left between them. CDR3: CASSEYRTEAFF. The DNA of the CDR3 is TGTGCCAGCAGTGAATATCGCACTGAAGCTTTCTTT.

This clonotype was counted a few times. Because the CDR3's place on the DNA is in doubt, the DNA is left out and the CDR3 is given as listed by TCRdb. The chain joins TRBV9 to TRBJ1-1; the table's D call, TRBD1, has no DNA check behind it. The CDR3 spans 13 residues, counting both ends. Germline V CDR1 and CDR2: SGDLS, YYNGEE. The CDR3 loop reads CASTSGGNTEAFF.